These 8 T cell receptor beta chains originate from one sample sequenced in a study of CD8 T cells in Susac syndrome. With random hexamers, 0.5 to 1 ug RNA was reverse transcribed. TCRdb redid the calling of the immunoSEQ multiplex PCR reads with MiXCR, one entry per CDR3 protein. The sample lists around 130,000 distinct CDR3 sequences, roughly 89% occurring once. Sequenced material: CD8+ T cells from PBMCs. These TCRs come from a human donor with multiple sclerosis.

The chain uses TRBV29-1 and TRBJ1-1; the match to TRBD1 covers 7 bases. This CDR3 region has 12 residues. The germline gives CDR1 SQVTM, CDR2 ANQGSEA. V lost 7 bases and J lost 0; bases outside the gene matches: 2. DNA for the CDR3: TGCAGCGGGACAGGCATGAACACTGAAGCTTTCTTT. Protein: CSGTGMNTEAFF.

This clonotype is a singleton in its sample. In DNA, the CDR3 is TGCAGTGCTACGGGGACGTACAATGAGCAGTTCTTC. Its translation: CSATGTYNEQFF. The chain couples TRBV20-1 to TRBJ2-1; tentatively, D is TRBD1 or TRBD2 (5 bases each). The V and J ends lost 4 bases and 4 bases respectively, with 8 bases between them. The CDR3 totals 12 residues. CDR1 is DFQATT, CDR2 SNEGSKA, per germline (reference sequence).

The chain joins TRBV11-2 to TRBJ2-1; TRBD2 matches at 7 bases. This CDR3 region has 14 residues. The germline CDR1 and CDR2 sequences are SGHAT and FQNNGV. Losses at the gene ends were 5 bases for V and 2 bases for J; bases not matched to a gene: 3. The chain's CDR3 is CASSPSGPYNEQFF. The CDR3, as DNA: TGTGCCAGCAGCCCTAGCGGACCCTACAATGAGCAGTTCTTC.

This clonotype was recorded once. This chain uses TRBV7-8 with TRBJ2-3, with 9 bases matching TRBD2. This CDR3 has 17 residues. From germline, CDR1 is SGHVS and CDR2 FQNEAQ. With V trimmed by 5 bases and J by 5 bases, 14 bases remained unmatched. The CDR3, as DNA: TGTGCCAGCAGCACCAATAGGGGGGTAGCGGGAGAAGATACGCAGTATTTT. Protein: CASSTNRGVAGEDTQYF.

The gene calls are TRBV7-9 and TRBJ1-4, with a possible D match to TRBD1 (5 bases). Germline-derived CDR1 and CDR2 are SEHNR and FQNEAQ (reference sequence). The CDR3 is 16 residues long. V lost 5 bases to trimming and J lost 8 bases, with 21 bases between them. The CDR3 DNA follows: TGTGCCAGCAGCCCCATCTTGGGGGGTGGACGCGAAAAACTGTTTTTT. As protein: CASSPILGGGREKLFF.

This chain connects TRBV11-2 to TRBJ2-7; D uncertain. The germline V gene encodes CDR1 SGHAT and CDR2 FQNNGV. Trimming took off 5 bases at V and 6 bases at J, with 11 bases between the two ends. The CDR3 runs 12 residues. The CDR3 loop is CASSSLGAEQYF. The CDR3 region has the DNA TGTGCCAGCAGCAGCCTGGGTGCCGAGCAGTACTTC.

CDR3 loop: CASIPLGEVHEQYF. The CDR3 region has the DNA TGTGCCAGCATTCCTCTCGGGGAAGTCCACGAGCAGTACTTC. This chain links TRBV6-2 or TRBV6-3 with TRBJ2-7, with D maybe TRBD2 (5 bases). Between the trimmed V and J ends, which lost 7 bases and 5 bases, there was a span of 18 bases. The CDR3 is made up of 14 amino acids. Germline V CDR1 and CDR2: MNHEY, SVGEGT.

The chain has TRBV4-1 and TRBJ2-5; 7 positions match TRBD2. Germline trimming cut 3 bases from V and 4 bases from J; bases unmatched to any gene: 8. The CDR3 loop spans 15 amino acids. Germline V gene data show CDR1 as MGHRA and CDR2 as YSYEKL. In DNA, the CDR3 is TGCGCCAGCAGCCAGGAGGGCGGGAGAAGAGAGACCCAGTACTTC. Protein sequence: CASSQEGGRRETQYF.